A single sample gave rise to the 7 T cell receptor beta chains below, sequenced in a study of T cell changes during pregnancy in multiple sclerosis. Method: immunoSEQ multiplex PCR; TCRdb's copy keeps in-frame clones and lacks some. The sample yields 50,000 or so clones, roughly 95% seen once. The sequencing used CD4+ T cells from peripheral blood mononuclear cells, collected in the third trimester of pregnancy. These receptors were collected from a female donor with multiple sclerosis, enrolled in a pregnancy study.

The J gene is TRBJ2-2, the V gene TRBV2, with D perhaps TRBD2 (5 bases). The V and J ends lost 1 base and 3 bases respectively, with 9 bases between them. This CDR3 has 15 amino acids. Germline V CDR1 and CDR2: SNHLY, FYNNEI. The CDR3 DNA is TGTGCCAGCAGTGAAGTTAATAGCGACACCGGGGAGCTGTTTTTT. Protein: CASSEVNSDTGELFF.

CDR3 in amino acids: CASSPIQGTGNTIYF. CDR3 bases: TGCGCCAGCAGCCCCATACAGGGGACTGGAAACACCATATATTTT. This chain links TRBV4-1 with TRBJ1-3; 7 bases line up with TRBD1. J gave up 2 bases and V 4 bases, and 5 bases lay outside the gene matches. CDR3 length equals 15 residues. CDR1 MGHRA and CDR2 YSYEKL come from the germline V gene.

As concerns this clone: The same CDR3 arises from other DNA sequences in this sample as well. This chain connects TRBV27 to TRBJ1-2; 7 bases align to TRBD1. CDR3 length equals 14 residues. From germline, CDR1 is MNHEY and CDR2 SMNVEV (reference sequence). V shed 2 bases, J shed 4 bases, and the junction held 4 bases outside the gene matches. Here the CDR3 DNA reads TGTGCCAGCAGTTTAGGGGGACAGCCCTATGGCTACACCTTC. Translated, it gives CASSLGGQPYGYTF.

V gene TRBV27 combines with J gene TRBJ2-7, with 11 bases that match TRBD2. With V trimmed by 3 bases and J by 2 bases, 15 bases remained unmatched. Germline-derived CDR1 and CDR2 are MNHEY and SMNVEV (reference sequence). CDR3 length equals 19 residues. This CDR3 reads CASSLFGVTSGNLTYEQYF. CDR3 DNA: TGTGCCAGCAGTTTGTTTGGTGTGACTAGCGGGAACCTCACCTACGAGCAGTACTTC.

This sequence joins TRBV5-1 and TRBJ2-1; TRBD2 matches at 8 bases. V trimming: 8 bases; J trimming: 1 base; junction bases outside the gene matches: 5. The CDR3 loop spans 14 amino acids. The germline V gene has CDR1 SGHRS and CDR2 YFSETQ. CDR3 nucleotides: TGCGCCAGTATAAGCGGGGGTTCCTACAATGAGCAGTTCTTC. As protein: CASISGGSYNEQFF. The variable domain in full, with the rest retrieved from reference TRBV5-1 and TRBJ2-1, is KAGVTQTPRYLIKTRGQQVTLSCSPISGHRSVSWYQQTPGQGLQFLFEYFSETQRNKGNFPGRFSGRQFSNSRSEMNVSTLELGDSALYLCASISGGSYNEQFFGPGTRLTVL.

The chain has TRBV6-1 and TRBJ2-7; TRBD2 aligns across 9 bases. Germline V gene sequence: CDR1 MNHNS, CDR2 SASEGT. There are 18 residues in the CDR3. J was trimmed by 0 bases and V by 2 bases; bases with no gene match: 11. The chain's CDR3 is CASSEKPSGNPFSYEQYF. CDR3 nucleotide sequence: TGTGCCAGCAGTGAAAAGCCTAGCGGGAACCCTTTCTCCTACGAGCAGTACTTC.

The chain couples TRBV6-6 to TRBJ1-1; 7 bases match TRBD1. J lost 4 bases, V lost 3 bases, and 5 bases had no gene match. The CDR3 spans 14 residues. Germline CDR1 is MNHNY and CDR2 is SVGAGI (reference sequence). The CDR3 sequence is CASSYDRVVTEAFF. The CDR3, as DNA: TGTGCCAGCAGTTATGACAGGGTCGTCACTGAAGCTTTCTTT.